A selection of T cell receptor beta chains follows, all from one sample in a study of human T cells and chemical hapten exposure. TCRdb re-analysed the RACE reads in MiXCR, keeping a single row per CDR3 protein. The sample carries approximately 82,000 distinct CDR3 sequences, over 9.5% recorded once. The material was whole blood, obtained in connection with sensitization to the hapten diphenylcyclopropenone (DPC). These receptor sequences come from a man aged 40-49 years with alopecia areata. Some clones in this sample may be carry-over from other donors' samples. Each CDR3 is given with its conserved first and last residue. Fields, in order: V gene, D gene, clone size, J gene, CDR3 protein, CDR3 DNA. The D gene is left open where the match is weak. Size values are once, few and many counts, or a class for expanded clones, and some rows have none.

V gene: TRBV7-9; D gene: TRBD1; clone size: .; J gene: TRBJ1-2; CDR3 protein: CASSSGQGGYSF; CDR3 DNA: TGTGCCAGCAGCTCCGGACAGGGAGGTTACTCCTTC
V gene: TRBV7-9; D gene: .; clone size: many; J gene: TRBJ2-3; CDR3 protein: CASSSTDTQYF; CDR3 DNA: TGTGCCAGCAGTAGCACAGATACGCAGTATTTT
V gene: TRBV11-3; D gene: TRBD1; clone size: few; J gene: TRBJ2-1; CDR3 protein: CASSTGTGVDEQFF; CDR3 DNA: TGTGCCAGCAGTACCGGGACAGGGGTCGATGAGCAGTTCTTC
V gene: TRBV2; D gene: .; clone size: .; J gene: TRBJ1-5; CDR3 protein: CASSGGPSSNQPQHF; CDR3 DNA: TGTGCCAGCAGCGGGGGGCCCAGCTCCAATCAGCCCCAGCATTTT
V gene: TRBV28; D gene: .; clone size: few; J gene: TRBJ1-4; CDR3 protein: CASKTAHNEKLFF; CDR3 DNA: TGTGCCAGCAAGACAGCACATAATGAAAAACTGTTTTTT
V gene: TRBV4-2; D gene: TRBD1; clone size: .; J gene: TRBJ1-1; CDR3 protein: CASSPGGFAEAFF; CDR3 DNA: TGTGCCAGCAGCCCAGGGGGTTTCGCTGAAGCTTTCTTT
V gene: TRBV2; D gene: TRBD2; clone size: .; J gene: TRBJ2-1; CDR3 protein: CASSRAGGFWEQFF; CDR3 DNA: TGTGCCAGCAGCAGGGCGGGAGGTTTCTGGGAGCAGTTCTTC
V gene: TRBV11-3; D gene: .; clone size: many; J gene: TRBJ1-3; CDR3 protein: CASSGQDIPLDGTIYF; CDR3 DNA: TGTGCCAGCAGCGGGCAAGATATTCCTCTGGATGGCACCATATATTTT
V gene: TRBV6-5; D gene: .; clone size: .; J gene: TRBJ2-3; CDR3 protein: CASSYSGFQGSDTQYF; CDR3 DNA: TGTGCCAGCAGTTACTCGGGATTCCAGGGCTCAGATACGCAGTATTTT
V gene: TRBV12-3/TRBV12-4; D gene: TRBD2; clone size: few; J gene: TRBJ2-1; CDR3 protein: CASSPGLANNEQFF; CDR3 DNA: TGTGCCAGCAGCCCGGGACTAGCAAACAATGAGCAGTTCTTC
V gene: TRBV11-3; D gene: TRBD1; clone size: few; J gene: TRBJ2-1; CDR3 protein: CASSLAGTGPNEQFF; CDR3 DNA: TGTGCCAGCAGCCTAGCCGGGACAGGGCCCAATGAGCAGTTCTTC
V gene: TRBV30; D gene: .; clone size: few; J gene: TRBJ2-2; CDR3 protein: CAWSKQGTGELFF; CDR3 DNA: TGTGCCTGGAGCAAACAGGGCACCGGGGAGCTGTTTTTT
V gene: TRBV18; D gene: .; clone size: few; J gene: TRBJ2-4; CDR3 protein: CASSPELGLAKNIQYF; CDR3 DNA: TGTGCCAGCTCACCAGAATTGGGACTAGCCAAAAACATTCAGTACTTC
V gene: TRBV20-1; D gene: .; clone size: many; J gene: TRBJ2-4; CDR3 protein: CSARLNGDKNIQYF; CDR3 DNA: TGCAGTGCTAGACTCAACGGAGACAAAAACATTCAGTACTTC
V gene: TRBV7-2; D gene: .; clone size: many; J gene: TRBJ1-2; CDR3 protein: CASSLSPGYTF; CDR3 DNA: TGTGCCAGCAGCTTATCCCCCGGCTACACCTTC
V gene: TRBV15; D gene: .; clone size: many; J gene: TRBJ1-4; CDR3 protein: CATSNQFTGEKLFF; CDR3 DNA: TGTGCCACCAGCAATCAATTCACCGGTGAAAAACTGTTTTTT
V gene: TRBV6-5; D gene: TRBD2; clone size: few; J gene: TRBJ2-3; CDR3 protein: CASSRLAGTDTQYF; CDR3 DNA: TGTGCCAGCAGCCGACTAGCGGGAACAGATACGCAGTATTTT
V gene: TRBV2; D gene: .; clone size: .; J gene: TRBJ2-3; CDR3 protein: CASSENRPPDTQYF; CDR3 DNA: TGTGCCAGCAGTGAAAACAGACCTCCGGATACGCAGTATTTT
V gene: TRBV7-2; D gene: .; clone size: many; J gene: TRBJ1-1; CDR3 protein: CASSLVVAYTEAFF; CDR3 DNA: TGTGCCAGCAGCTTAGTCGTGGCCTACACTGAAGCTTTCTTT
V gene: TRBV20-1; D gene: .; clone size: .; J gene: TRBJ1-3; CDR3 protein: CSALDGAGNTIYF; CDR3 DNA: TGCAGTGCCCTCGATGGGGCCGGAAACACCATATATTTT
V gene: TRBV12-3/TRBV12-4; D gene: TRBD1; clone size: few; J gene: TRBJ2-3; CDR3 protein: CASTPGQDTDTQYF; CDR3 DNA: TGTGCCAGCACCCCGGGACAGGACACAGATACGCAGTATTTT
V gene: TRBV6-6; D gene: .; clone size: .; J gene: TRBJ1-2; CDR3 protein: CASSPGSNYGYTF; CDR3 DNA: TGTGCCAGCAGCCCAGGTTCTAACTATGGCTACACCTTC
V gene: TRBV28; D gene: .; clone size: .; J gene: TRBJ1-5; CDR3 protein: CASSSEGQPQHF; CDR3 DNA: TGTGCCAGCAGTTCGGAGGGTCAGCCCCAGCATTTT
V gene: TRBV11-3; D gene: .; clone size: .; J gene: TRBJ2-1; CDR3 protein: CASSLIGEGGEQFF; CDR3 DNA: TGTGCCAGCAGCTTAATAGGGGAAGGGGGTGAGCAGTTCTTC
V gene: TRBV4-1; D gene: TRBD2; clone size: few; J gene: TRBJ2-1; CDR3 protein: CASSRPDGGSLGNEQFF; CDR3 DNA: TGCGCCAGCAGCCGACCGGATGGCGGGAGTCTGGGCAATGAGCAGTTCTTC
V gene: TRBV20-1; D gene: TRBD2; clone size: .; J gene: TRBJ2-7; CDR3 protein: CSARDTGTSGRSYEQYF; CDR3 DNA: TGCAGTGCTAGAGATACCGGGACTAGCGGGAGATCCTACGAGCAGTACTTC
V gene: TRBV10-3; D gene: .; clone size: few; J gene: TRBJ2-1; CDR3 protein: CAISTPTRSYNEQFF; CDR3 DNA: TGTGCCATCAGTACACCGACAAGATCCTACAATGAGCAGTTCTTC
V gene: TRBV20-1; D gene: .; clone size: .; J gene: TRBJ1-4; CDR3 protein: CSARVGSANEKLFF; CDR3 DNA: TGCAGTGCTAGAGTCGGGTCAGCTAATGAAAAACTGTTTTTT